Each of the 14 T cell receptor beta chains below was sequenced from the same sample in a study of graft-versus-host responses after intestinal transplantation. What these receptors recognize is not known. TCRdb keeps only in-frame clones here, not all; method: immunoSEQ multiplex PCR. The sample lists 65,000 to 90,000 clones; 85% to 95% were seen once. This sample comprised unstimulated CD8+ T cells sorted from spleen or lymph node cells, obtained before transplant. All receptors come from a human donor who was the organ donor for an intestinal transplant.

The chain carries TRBV13 and TRBJ2-7, with 8 positions matching TRBD2. The CDR3 totals 14 residues. Germline assignment: CDR1 PRHDT and CDR2 FYEKMQ (reference sequence). The V gene end was trimmed by 7 bases and the J gene end by 1 base; junction bases not matched to a gene: 6. DNA for the CDR3: TGTGCCAGCACCCTCGGGGGGGGATCCTACGAGCAGTACTTC. Protein sequence: CASTLGGGSYEQYF. Variable domain in full (rest from reference TRBV13 and TRBJ2-7): AAGVIQSPRHLIKEKRETATLKCYPIPRHDTVYWYQQGPGQDPQFLISFYEKMQSDKGSIPDRFSAQQFSDYHSELNMSSLELGDSALYFCASTLGGGSYEQYFGPGTRLTVT.

V gene TRBV4-2 combines with J gene TRBJ2-1, with a possible D match to TRBD2 (5 bases). The CDR3 runs to 14 residues. Trimming stripped 4 bases from V and 6 bases from J, with 13 bases between. CDR1 is LGHNA, CDR2 YNFKEQ, per germline. This CDR3 reads CASSPPLASNEQFF. DNA for the CDR3: TGTGCCAGCAGCCCACCCCTAGCTAGCAATGAGCAGTTCTTC.

The rearrangement uses TRBV27 and TRBJ2-6, with D unclear. Germline lookup yields CDR1 MNHEY and CDR2 SMNVEV (reference sequence). Between the trimmed V and J ends, which lost 8 bases and 1 base, there was a span of 3 bases. CDR3 length equals 12 residues. The CDR3 nucleotides are TGTGCCAGCTCTTCTGGGGCCAACGTCCTGACTTTC. Amino acid sequence: CASSSGANVLTF.

The count of this clone is one. The J gene is TRBJ1-2, the V gene TRBV19; no firm D call. CDR1 and CDR2 (germline): LNHDA, SQIVND (reference sequence). Trimming removed 1 base from V and 6 bases from J, with 15 bases in between. The CDR3 is 15 amino acids. The CDR3 here is CASSIVPSEMDGYTF. CDR3 nucleotide sequence: TGTGCCAGTAGTATAGTCCCGTCCGAGATGGATGGCTACACCTTC. The full variable domain, in which reference TRBV19 and TRBJ1-2 provide the parts outside the CDR3, is DGGITQSPKYLFRKEGQNVTLSCEQNLNHDAMYWYRQDPGQGLRLIYYSQIVNDFQKGDIAEGYSVSREKKESFPLTVTSAQKNPTAFYLCASSIVPSEMDGYTFGSGTRLTVV.

The J gene is TRBJ2-3, the V gene TRBV11-2, with D possibly TRBD1 on 5 matching bases. The germline V and J ends were trimmed by 8 bases and 2 bases, with 20 bases remaining between them. The V gene's germline CDR1 is SGHAT and CDR2 FQNNGV. The CDR3 runs 16 residues. For the CDR3, the DNA is TGTGCCAGCGCCCTAAGAGTAGGGGATTACACAGATACGCAGTATTTT. Protein: CASALRVGDYTDTQYF.

This rearrangement joins TRBV13 to TRBJ1-5; TRBD1 agrees at 8 bases. The CDR3 length is 15 residues. With 0 bases clipped from V and 7 bases from J, the junction kept 5 bases outside the gene matches. From germline, CDR1 is PRHDT and CDR2 FYEKMQ (reference sequence). CDR3 region: CASSLGGQGTQPQHF. The CDR3 region has the DNA TGTGCCAGCAGCTTAGGCGGACAGGGAACGCAGCCCCAGCATTTT.

The rearrangement uses TRBV4-1 and TRBJ2-4; a possible D gene is TRBD1 (6 bases). This CDR3 has 15 amino acids. Germline CDR1 and CDR2: MGHRA and YSYEKL. V shed 1 base and J shed 10 bases, with 17 bases lying between them. CDR3 nucleotides: TGCGCCAGCAGCCAAGGTACAGGGTTGGCATTGATTCAGTACTTC. Protein product: CASSQGTGLALIQYF.

This clone was observed once. This chain joins TRBV4-1 and TRBJ2-5; tentatively, D is TRBD2 (7 bases). This CDR3 is 16 amino acids long. Germline-derived CDR1 and CDR2 are MGHRA and YSYEKL. Trimming removed 1 base at V and 5 bases at J, with 17 bases between. In nucleotides, the CDR3 is TGCGCCAGCAGCCAAGTCCTAGGGGGGGGGACGGAGACCCAGTACTTC. Its protein product is CASSQVLGGGTETQYF.

This chain connects TRBV7-9 to TRBJ1-1; D is possibly TRBD1 (5 bases). The CDR3 loop spans 12 amino acids. From germline, CDR1 is SEHNR and CDR2 FQNEAQ (reference sequence). V lost 3 bases to trimming and J lost 8 bases, with 10 bases between them. The CDR3 bases are TGTGCCAGCAGCTTCGGGGGGAGGGAAGCTTTCTTT. It codes for CASSFGGREAFF.

This chain uses TRBV9 with TRBJ1-6; D not resolved. V dropped 4 bases and J dropped 6 bases, with 8 bases sitting between them. The CDR3 contains 13 residues. Germline-derived CDR1 and CDR2 are SGDLS and YYNGEE. The CDR3 DNA follows: TGTGCCAGCAGCCCCCTCCCTAATTCACCCCTCCACTTT. It is translated as CASSPLPNSPLHF.

The chain joins TRBV19 to TRBJ1-2, with D possibly being TRBD1 (6 bases). Germline V lookup: CDR1 LNHDA, CDR2 SQIVND (reference sequence). The V end lost 2 bases, the J end lost 4 bases, and 8 bases lay between the germline ends. The CDR3 runs 13 residues. DNA for the CDR3: TGTGCCAGTAGTATAAGGGGGTTCTATGGCTACACCTTC. Its protein product is CASSIRGFYGYTF. Full variable domain (missing parts from reference TRBV19 and TRBJ1-2): DGGITQSPKYLFRKEGQNVTLSCEQNLNHDAMYWYRQDPGQGLRLIYYSQIVNDFQKGDIAEGYSVSREKKESFPLTVTSAQKNPTAFYLCASSIRGFYGYTFGSGTRLTVV.

This sequence joins TRBV19 and TRBJ2-1; 9 bases are a match to TRBD2. There are 16 residues in the CDR3. Losses at the gene ends were 6 bases for V and 1 base for J; bases not matched to a gene: 7. CDR1 LNHDA and CDR2 SQIVND come from the germline V gene (reference sequence). For the CDR3, the DNA is TGTGCCAGTAGCGCGGGACTAGCTGGGTCCTACAATGAGCAGTTCTTC. This codes for CASSAGLAGSYNEQFF.

V and J are TRBV7-9 and TRBJ1-2, with 7 nucleotides matching TRBD1. Germline CDR1 and CDR2: SEHNR and FQNEAQ (reference sequence). The J segment lost 3 bases and the V segment lost 4 bases, leaving 11 bases of the junction unmatched. This CDR3 is 16 amino acids long. The CDR3 spells CASSYTGGQLHYGYTF. For the CDR3, the DNA is TGTGCCAGCAGCTATACCGGGGGACAGCTGCACTATGGCTACACCTTC. Looking up the rest from reference TRBV7-9 and TRBJ1-2 gives the full variable domain: DTGVSQNPRHKITKRGQNVTFRCDPISEHNRLYWYRQTLGQGPEFLTYFQNEAQLEKSRLLSDRFSAERPKGSFSTLEIQRTEQGDSAMYLCASSYTGGQLHYGYTFGSGTRLTVV.

The rearrangement uses TRBV4-3 and TRBJ1-6, with 7 bases that match TRBD1. The CDR3 is made up of 15 amino acids. The ends lost 5 bases at V and 8 bases at J; junction bases unmatched: 9. Germline CDR1 is LGHNA and CDR2 is YSLEER. The CDR3 DNA reads as TGCGCCAGCAGCGTTACCGGGACAGTTTATTCACCCCTCCACTTT. It translates to CASSVTGTVYSPLHF.